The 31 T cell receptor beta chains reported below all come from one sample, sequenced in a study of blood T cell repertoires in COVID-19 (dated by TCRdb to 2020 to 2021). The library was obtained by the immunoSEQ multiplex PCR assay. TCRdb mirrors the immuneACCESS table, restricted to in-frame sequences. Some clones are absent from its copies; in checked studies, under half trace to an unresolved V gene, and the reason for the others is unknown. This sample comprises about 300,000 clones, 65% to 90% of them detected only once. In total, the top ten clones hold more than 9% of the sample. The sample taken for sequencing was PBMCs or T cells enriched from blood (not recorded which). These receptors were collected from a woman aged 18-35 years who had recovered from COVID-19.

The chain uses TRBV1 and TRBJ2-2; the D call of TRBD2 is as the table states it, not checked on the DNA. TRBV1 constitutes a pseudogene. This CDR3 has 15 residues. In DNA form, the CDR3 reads TGCACCAGCAGGAGCGGGGGGGCGAACACCGGGGAGCTGTTTTTT. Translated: CTSRSGGANTGELFF.

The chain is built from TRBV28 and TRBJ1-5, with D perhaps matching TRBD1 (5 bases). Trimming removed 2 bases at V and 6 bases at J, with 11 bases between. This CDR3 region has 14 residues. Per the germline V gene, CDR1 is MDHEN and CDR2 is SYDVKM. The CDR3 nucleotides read TGTGCCAGCAGTTTAAGACAGAGGCGTCAGCCCCAGCATTTT. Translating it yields CASSLRQRRQPQHF.

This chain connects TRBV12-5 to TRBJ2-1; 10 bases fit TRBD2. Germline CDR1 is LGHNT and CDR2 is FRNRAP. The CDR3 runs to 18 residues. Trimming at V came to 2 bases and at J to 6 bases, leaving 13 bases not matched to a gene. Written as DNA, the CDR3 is TGTGCTAGTGGTTTGTACCACCAAGCGGGGGGGCCTGGCAATGAGCAGTTCTTC. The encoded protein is CASGLYHQAGGPGNEQFF.

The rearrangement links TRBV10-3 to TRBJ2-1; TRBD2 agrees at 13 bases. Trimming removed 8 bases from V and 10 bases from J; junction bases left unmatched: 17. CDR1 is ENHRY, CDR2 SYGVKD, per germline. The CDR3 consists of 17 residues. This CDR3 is CAIASVQGLAGVREQFF. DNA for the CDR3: TGTGCCATCGCCTCCGTACAAGGACTAGCGGGAGTGAGGGAGCAGTTCTTC.

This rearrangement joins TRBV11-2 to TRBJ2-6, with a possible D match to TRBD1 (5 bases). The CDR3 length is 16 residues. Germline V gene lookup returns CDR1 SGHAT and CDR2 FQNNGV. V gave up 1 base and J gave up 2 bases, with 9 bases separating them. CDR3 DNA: TGTGCCAGCAGCTTAGGGGGCGGTGCTGGGGCCAACGTCCTGACTTTC. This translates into CASSLGGGAGANVLTF.

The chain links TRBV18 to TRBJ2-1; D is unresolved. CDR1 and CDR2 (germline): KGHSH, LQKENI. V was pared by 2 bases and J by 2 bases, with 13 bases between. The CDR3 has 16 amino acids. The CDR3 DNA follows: TGTGCCAGCTCACCATTCAAAGGAGCTGCCTACAATGAGCAGTTCTTC. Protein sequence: CASSPFKGAAYNEQFF.

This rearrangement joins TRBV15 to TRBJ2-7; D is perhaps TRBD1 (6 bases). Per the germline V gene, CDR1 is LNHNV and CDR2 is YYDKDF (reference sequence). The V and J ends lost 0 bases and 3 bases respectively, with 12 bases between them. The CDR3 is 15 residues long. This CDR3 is CATSRDMDSSYEQYF. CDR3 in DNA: TGTGCCACCAGCAGAGATATGGACAGTAGCTACGAGCAGTACTTC.

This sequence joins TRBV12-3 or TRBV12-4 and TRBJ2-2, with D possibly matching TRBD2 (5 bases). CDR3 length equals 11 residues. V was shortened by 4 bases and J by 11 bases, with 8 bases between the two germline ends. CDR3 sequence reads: CASSYSGELFF. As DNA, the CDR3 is TGTGCCAGCAGTTATTCGGGAGAGCTGTTTTTT.

The CDR3 DNA reads as TGTGCCAGCACAGGCCGGGACAGGGGTTTCTATGGCTACACCTTC. Its translation is CASTGRDRGFYGYTF. The chain carries TRBV5-8 and TRBJ1-2, with 10 bases matching TRBD1. CDR3 length equals 15 residues. Trimming at V came to 6 bases and at J to 4 bases, leaving 9 bases not matched to a gene. Germline lookup yields CDR1 SGHTS and CDR2 YDEGEE.

The CDR3: CASSLDMGFRAGKNTEAFF. The CDR3 DNA is TGTGCCAGCAGCTTAGATATGGGATTTCGGGCAGGGAAAAACACTGAAGCTTTCTTT. This chain connects TRBV11-2 to TRBJ1-1; possibly TRBD1 for D (5 bases). This CDR3 is 19 amino acids long. The germline V gene encodes CDR1 SGHAT and CDR2 FQNNGV. V was clipped by 0 bases and J by 2 bases, with 22 bases between them. Full variable domain (rest looked up from reference TRBV11-2 and TRBJ1-1): EAGVAQSPRYKIIEKRQSVAFWCNPISGHATLYWYQQILGQGPKLLIQFQNNGVVDDSQLPKDRFSAERLKGVDSTLKIQPAKLEDSAVYLCASSLDMGFRAGKNTEAFFGQGTRLTVV.

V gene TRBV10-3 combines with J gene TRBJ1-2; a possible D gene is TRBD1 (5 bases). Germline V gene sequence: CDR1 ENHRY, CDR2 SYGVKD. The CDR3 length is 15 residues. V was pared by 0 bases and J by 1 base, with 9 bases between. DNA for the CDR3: TGTGCCATCAGTGAGTCTGGACAAGTTAACTATGGCTACACCTTC. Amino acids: CAISESGQVNYGYTF.

CDR3 region: CASSPGLALNEQFF. CDR3 bases: TGTGCCAGCAGCCCCGGGCTAGCCCTCAATGAGCAGTTCTTC. This chain uses TRBV13 with TRBJ2-1, with D possibly TRBD2 on 5 matching bases. This CDR3 is 14 amino acids long. Trimming cost V 5 bases and J 6 bases, with 14 bases left between them. In germline, CDR1 is PRHDT, CDR2 FYEKMQ (reference sequence).

CDR3 amino acids: CSVEAMTGGNYGYTF. The DNA of the CDR3 is TGCAGCGTTGAAGCTATGACAGGGGGTAACTATGGCTACACCTTC. The J gene is TRBJ1-2, the V gene TRBV29-1, with 9 nucleotides matching TRBD1. Germline V gene data show CDR1 as SQVTM and CDR2 as ANQGSEA. This CDR3 contains 15 residues. V shed 1 base, J shed 1 base, and the junction held 4 bases outside the gene matches. Based on the CDR3 plus reference TRBV29-1 and TRBJ1-2, the full variable domain is SAVISQKPSRDICQRGTSLTIQCQVDSQVTMMFWYRQQPGQSLTLIATANQGSEATYESGFVIDKFPISRPNLTFSTLTVSNMSPEDSSIYLCSVEAMTGGNYGYTFGSGTRLTVV.

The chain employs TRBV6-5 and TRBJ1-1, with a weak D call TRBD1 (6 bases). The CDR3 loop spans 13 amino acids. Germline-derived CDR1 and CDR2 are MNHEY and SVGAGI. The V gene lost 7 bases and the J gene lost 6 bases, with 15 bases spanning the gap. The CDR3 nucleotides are TGTGCCAGCACCGGGACAATCGCCGCTGAAGCTTTCTTT. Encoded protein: CASTGTIAAEAFF.

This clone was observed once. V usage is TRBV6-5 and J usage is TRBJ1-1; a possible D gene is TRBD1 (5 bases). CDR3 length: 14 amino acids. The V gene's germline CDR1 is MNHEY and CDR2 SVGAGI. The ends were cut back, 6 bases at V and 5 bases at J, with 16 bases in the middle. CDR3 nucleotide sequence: TGTGCCAGCAGGGACGTGGGGCGGAGAACTGAAGCTTTCTTT. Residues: CASRDVGRRTEAFF.

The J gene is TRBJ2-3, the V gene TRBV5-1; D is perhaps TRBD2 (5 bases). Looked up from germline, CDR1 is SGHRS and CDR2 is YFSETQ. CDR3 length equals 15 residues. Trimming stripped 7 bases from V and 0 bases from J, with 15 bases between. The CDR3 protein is CASARAASSTDTQYF. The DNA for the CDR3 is TGCGCCAGCGCGCGGGCTGCATCTAGCACAGATACGCAGTATTTT.

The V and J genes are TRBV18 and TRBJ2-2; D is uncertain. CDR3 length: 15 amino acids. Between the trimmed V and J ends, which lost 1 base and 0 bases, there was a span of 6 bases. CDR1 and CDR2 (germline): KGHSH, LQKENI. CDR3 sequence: CASSPLISNTGELFF. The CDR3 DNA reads TGTGCCAGCTCACCACTCATTTCGAACACCGGGGAGCTGTTTTTT.

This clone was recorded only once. The CDR3 protein is CASSPSSAGPETQYF. CDR3 in DNA: TGTGCCAGCTCACCATCCTCCGCGGGACCCGAGACCCAGTACTTC. This chain links TRBV18 with TRBJ2-5; TRBD2 might be the D (6 bases). Germline loops: CDR1 KGHSH, CDR2 LQKENI. Trimming removed 2 bases from V and 5 bases from J, with 15 bases in between. This CDR3 comprises 15 residues.

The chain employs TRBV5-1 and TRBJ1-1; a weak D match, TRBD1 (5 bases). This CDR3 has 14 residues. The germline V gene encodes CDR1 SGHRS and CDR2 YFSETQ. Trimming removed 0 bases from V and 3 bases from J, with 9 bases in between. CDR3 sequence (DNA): TGCGCCAGCAGCTTGGCCAAGGGGTACACTGAAGCTTTCTTT. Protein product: CASSLAKGYTEAFF.

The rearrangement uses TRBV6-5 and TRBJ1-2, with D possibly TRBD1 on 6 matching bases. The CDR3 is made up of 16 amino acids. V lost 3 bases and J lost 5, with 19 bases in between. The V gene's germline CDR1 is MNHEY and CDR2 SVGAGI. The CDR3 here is CASSYSYVRGPYGYTF. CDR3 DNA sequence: TGTGCCAGCAGTTATTCTTATGTCAGGGGACCTTATGGCTACACCTTC.

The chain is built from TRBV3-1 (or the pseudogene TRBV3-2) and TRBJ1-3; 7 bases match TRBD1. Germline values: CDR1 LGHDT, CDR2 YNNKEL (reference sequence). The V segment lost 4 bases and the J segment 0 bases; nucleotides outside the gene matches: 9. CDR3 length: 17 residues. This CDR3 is CASSLGAGGSSGNTIYF. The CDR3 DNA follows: TGTGCCAGCAGCCTGGGGGCAGGGGGTTCCTCTGGAAACACCATATATTTT.

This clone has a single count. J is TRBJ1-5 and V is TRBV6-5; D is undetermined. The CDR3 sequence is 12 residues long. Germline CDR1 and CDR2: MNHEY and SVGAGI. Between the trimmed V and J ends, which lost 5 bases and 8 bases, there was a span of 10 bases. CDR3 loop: CASSPTREPQHF. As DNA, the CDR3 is TGTGCCAGCAGTCCGACTAGGGAGCCCCAGCATTTT.

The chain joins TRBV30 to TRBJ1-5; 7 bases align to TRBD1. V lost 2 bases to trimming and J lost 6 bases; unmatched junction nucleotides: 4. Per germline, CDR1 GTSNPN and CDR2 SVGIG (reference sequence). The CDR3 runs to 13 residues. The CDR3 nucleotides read TGTGCCTGGAGTCGGGCAGGGGGTCAGCCCCAGCATTTT. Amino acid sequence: CAWSRAGGQPQHF.

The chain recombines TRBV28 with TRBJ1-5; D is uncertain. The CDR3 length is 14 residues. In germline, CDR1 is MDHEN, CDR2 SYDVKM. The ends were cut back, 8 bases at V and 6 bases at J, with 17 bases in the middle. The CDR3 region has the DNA TGTGCCAGCGGAAGTTTGGAGGGAGTTCAGCCCCAGCATTTT. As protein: CASGSLEGVQPQHF.

The CDR3 spells CASSSPGQGENEKLFF. In DNA, the CDR3 is TGTGCCAGCAGCTCTCCGGGACAGGGTGAGAATGAAAAACTGTTTTTT. The V gene is TRBV11-2, the J gene TRBJ1-4, with 9 bases matching TRBD1. V trimming: 4 bases; J trimming: 5 bases; junction bases outside the gene matches: 8. The CDR3 covers 16 residues. CDR1 is SGHAT, CDR2 FQNNGV, per germline. Filled out from reference TRBV11-2 and TRBJ1-4, the complete variable domain reads EAGVAQSPRYKIIEKRQSVAFWCNPISGHATLYWYQQILGQGPKLLIQFQNNGVVDDSQLPKDRFSAERLKGVDSTLKIQPAKLEDSAVYLCASSSPGQGENEKLFFGSGTQLSVL.

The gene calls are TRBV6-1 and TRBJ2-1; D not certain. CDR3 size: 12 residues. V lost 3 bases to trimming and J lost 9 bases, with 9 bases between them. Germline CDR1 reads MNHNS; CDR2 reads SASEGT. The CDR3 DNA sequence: TGTGCCAGCAGTGATTTAACGCGTGAGCAGTTCTTC. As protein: CASSDLTREQFF.

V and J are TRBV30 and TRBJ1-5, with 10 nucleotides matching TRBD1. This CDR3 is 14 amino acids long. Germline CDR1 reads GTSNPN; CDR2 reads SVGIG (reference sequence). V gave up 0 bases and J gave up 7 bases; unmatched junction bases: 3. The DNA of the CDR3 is TGTGCCTGGAGTGTCGGACAGGGGGACCAGCCCCAGCATTTT. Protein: CAWSVGQGDQPQHF.

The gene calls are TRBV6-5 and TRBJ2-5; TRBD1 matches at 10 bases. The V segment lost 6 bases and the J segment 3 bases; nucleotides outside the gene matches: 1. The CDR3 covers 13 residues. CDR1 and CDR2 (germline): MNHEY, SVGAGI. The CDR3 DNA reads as TGTGCCAGCAGCGGACAGGGGGAAGAGACCCAGTACTTC. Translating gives CASSGQGEETQYF.

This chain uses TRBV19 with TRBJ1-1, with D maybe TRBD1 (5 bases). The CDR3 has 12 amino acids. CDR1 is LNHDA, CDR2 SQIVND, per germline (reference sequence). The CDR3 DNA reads TGTGCAACGAGACAGCTGAACACTGAAGCTTTCTTT. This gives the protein CATRQLNTEAFF.

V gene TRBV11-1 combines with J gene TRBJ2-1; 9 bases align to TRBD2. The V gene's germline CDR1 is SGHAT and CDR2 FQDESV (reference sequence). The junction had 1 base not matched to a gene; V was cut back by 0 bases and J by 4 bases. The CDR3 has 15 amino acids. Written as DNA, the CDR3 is TGTGCCAGCAGCTTAGCGAGCGGGAGGTACAATGAGCAGTTCTTC. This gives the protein CASSLASGRYNEQFF.

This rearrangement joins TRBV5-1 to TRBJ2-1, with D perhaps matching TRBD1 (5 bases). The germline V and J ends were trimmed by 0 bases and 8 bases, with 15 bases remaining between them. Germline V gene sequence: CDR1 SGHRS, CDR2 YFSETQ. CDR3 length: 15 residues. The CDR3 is CASSLARDILDEQFF. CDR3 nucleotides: TGCGCCAGCAGCTTGGCCAGGGATATCCTCGATGAGCAGTTCTTC. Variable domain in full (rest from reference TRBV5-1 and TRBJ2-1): KAGVTQTPRYLIKTRGQQVTLSCSPISGHRSVSWYQQTPGQGLQFLFEYFSETQRNKGNFPGRFSGRQFSNSRSEMNVSTLELGDSALYLCASSLARDILDEQFFGPGTRLTVL.